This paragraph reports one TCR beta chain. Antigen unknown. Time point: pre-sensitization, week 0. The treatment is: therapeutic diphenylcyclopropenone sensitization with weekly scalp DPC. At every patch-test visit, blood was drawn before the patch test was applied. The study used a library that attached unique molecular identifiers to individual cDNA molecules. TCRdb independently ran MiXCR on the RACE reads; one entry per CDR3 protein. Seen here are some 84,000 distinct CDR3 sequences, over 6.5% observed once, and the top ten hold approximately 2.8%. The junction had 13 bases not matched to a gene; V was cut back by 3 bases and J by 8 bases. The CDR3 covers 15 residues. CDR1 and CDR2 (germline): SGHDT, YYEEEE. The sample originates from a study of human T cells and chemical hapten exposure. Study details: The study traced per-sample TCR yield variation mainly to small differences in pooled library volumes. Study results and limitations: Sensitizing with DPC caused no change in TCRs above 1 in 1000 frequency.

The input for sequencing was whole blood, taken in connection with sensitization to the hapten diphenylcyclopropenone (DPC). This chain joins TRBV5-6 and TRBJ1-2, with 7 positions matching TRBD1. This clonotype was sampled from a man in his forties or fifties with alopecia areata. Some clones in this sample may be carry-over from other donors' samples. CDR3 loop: CASSWRRDSLRGYTF. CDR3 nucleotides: TGTGCCAGCAGCTGGCGCCGGGACAGCCTTCGAGGCTACACCTTC.